This TCR beta chain was obtained from a study of blood T cell repertoires in COVID-19. About the research overall: Samples came from the United States, Italy and Spain, spanning acute and convalescent COVID-19. PBMCs, B-cell-depleted T cells, or T cells provided the cDNA or gDNA that made up the material.

As originally analysed: From reference gene primer amplification, estimates of nucleated cell counts were derived. TCRdb's copy holds only in-frame clones and misses some; the assay was immunoSEQ multiplex PCR. V and J calls and clone size are those listed in that table; D and trimming were worked out from the DNA. This table has about 260,000 clones, over 80% appearing once. Germline CDR1 reads SGHNT; CDR2 reads YYREEE (reference sequence). The CDR3 runs 13 residues. The germline V and J ends were trimmed by 2 bases and 0 bases, with 5 bases remaining between them. The sequence was collected from a woman aged 40 to 49 with acute or convalescent COVID-19. The chain employs TRBV5-4 and TRBJ1-2; no clear D. The sequenced sample was peripheral blood. Written as DNA, the CDR3 is TGTGCCAGCAGCTTTGAGCCTAACTATGGCTACACCTTC. Protein sequence: CASSFEPNYGYTF. Variable domain in full (rest from reference TRBV5-4 and TRBJ1-2): ETGVTQSPTHLIKTRGQQVTLRCSSQSGHNTVSWYQQALGQGPQFIFQYYREEENGRGNFPPRFSGLQFPNYSSELNVNALELDDSALYLCASSFEPNYGYTFGSGTRLTVV.